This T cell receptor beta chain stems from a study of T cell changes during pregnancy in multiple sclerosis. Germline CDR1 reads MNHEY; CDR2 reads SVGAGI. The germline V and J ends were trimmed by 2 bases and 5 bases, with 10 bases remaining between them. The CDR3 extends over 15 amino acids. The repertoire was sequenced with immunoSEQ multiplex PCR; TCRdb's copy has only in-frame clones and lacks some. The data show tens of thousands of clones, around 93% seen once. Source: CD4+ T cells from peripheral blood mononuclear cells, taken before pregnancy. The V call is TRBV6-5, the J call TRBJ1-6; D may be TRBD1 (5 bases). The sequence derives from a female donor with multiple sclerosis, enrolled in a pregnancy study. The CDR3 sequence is CASSYLGGNNSPLHF. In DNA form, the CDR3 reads TGTGCCAGCAGTTACCTCGGGGGGAATAATTCACCCCTCCACTTT.